Listed below are T cell receptor beta chains from one sample, sequenced in a study of T-cell reconstitution after alpha-beta-depleted transplantation in children. MiXCR, applied by TCRdb to the PCR reads, yields one record per CDR3 protein. Found here are about 370,000 distinct CDR3 sequences, roughly 20% of them singletons; the top ten hold around 4%. The starting material was PBMCs from the stem cell graft donor, obtained from the stem cell graft. These receptors originate from a human donor who donated a stem cell graft to a child with acute myeloid leukemia. Both conserved end residues are part of each CDR3. The D gene is left open where the match is weak. Expanded clones get a size class; other rows say once, few or many, or leave the size out.

clone size: many; D gene: -; J gene: TRBJ1-2; V gene: TRBV20-1; CDR3 protein: CSARDRDGGNGYTF; CDR3 DNA: TGCAGTGCTAGAGATCGGGACGGGGGGAATGGCTACACCTTC
clone size: -; D gene: TRBD2; J gene: TRBJ2-5; V gene: TRBV4-1; CDR3 protein: CASSQIASGRAGETQYF; CDR3 DNA: TGCGCCAGCAGCCAAATCGCGAGCGGGAGGGCCGGGGAGACCCAGTACTTC
clone size: -; D gene: TRBD1; J gene: TRBJ2-1; V gene: TRBV5-1; CDR3 protein: CASSFWGQGDNEQFF; CDR3 DNA: TGCGCCAGCAGCTTTTGGGGACAGGGTGACAATGAGCAGTTCTTC
clone size: -; D gene: -; J gene: TRBJ2-7; V gene: TRBV12-3/TRBV12-4; CDR3 protein: CASSSDRSNPYEQYF; CDR3 DNA: TGTGCCAGCAGTTCAGACCGATCTAATCCCTACGAGCAGTACTTC
clone size: -; D gene: -; J gene: TRBJ1-3; V gene: TRBV6-5; CDR3 protein: CASSTQTGTGNTIYF; CDR3 DNA: TGTGCCAGCAGTACTCAAACGGGTACTGGAAACACCATATATTTT
clone size: -; D gene: -; J gene: TRBJ2-7; V gene: TRBV19; CDR3 protein: CASSRGFWAAKSYEQYF; CDR3 DNA: TGTGCCAGTAGTAGGGGCTTTTGGGCAGCTAAGAGCTACGAGCAGTACTTC
clone size: -; D gene: TRBD2; J gene: TRBJ2-1; V gene: TRBV29-1; CDR3 protein: CSVKVGLAGVLHNEQFF; CDR3 DNA: TGCAGCGTTAAGGTGGGACTAGCGGGAGTTTTGCACAATGAGCAGTTCTTC
clone size: -; D gene: -; J gene: TRBJ2-1; V gene: TRBV4-2; CDR3 protein: CASSTPGHDYNEQFF; CDR3 DNA: TGTGCCAGCAGCACACCGGGACACGACTACAATGAACAGTTCTTC
clone size: many; D gene: -; J gene: TRBJ2-5; V gene: TRBV20-1; CDR3 protein: CSADGLSETQYF; CDR3 DNA: TGCAGTGCGGATGGTCTGTCGGAGACCCAGTACTTC
clone size: few; D gene: TRBD1; J gene: TRBJ1-5; V gene: TRBV5-5; CDR3 protein: CASSFAWQGDQPQHF; CDR3 DNA: TGTGCCAGCAGCTTCGCTTGGCAGGGGGATCAGCCCCAGCATTTT
clone size: many; D gene: -; J gene: TRBJ1-2; V gene: TRBV20-1; CDR3 protein: CSALDNNYGYTF; CDR3 DNA: TGCAGTGCTCTGGATAACAACTATGGCTACACCTTC
clone size: -; D gene: TRBD1; J gene: TRBJ2-7; V gene: TRBV7-9; CDR3 protein: CASSLATGQGYEQYF; CDR3 DNA: TGTGCCAGCAGCTTAGCGACGGGACAGGGATACGAGCAGTACTTC
clone size: -; D gene: -; J gene: TRBJ1-2; V gene: TRBV20-1; CDR3 protein: CSARMGGPENGYTF; CDR3 DNA: TGCAGTGCTCGGATGGGGGGCCCGGAGAATGGCTACACCTTC
clone size: -; D gene: -; J gene: TRBJ1-4; V gene: TRBV11-1; CDR3 protein: CASSSGIVEKLFF; CDR3 DNA: TGTGCCAGCAGCTCCGGGATTGTTGAAAAACTGTTTTTT
clone size: -; D gene: TRBD2; J gene: TRBJ2-7; V gene: TRBV9; CDR3 protein: CASSVGSGGPYEQYF; CDR3 DNA: TGTGCCAGCAGCGTAGGCTCGGGGGGACCCTACGAGCAGTACTTC
clone size: many; D gene: -; J gene: TRBJ1-1; V gene: TRBV4-3; CDR3 protein: CASSQDRGNTEAFF; CDR3 DNA: TGCGCCAGCAGCCAAGATCGGGGGAACACTGAAGCTTTCTTT
clone size: few; D gene: -; J gene: TRBJ2-7; V gene: TRBV6-2/TRBV6-3; CDR3 protein: CARAKTARDYEQYF; CDR3 DNA: TGTGCCAGAGCAAAGACCGCCCGGGACTACGAGCAGTACTTC
clone size: few; D gene: TRBD1; J gene: TRBJ2-3; V gene: TRBV12-3/TRBV12-4; CDR3 protein: CATSGGSDTQYF; CDR3 DNA: TGTGCCACCTCAGGGGGCTCAGATACGCAGTATTTT
clone size: many; D gene: -; J gene: TRBJ1-1; V gene: TRBV12-3/TRBV12-4; CDR3 protein: CASSSRTEAFF; CDR3 DNA: TGTGCCAGCAGCTCGAGGACAGAAGCTTTCTTT
clone size: -; D gene: -; J gene: TRBJ2-7; V gene: TRBV20-1; CDR3 protein: CSARESRRSWEQYF; CDR3 DNA: TGCAGTGCTAGGGAGTCTCGTCGGTCTTGGGAGCAGTACTTC
clone size: many; D gene: -; J gene: TRBJ2-7; V gene: TRBV5-1; CDR3 protein: CASSLENYEQYF; CDR3 DNA: TGCGCCAGCAGCTTGGAGAACTACGAGCAGTACTTC
clone size: -; D gene: -; J gene: TRBJ2-3; V gene: TRBV7-6; CDR3 protein: CASSLDPAAADTQYF; CDR3 DNA: TGTGCCAGCAGCTTAGATCCAGCGGCCGCAGATACGCAGTATTTT
clone size: -; D gene: -; J gene: TRBJ2-7; V gene: TRBV12-3/TRBV12-4; CDR3 protein: CASSFLSVSYEQYF; CDR3 DNA: TGTGCCAGCAGTTTCCTTTCAGTGAGCTACGAGCAGTACTTC
clone size: -; D gene: TRBD2; J gene: TRBJ2-1; V gene: TRBV20-1; CDR3 protein: CSARAGLQAGALGNEQFF; CDR3 DNA: TGCAGTGCTAGAGCGGGACTCCAAGCGGGAGCCCTTGGGAATGAGCAGTTCTTC
clone size: few; D gene: -; J gene: TRBJ2-3; V gene: TRBV25-1; CDR3 protein: CASSDSEERSDTQYF; CDR3 DNA: TGTGCCAGCAGTGACTCCGAGGAGAGATCAGATACGCAGTATTTT
clone size: few; D gene: -; J gene: TRBJ2-7; V gene: TRBV20-1; CDR3 protein: CSAKQYYEQYF; CDR3 DNA: TGCAGTGCTAAACAGTACTACGAGCAGTACTTC
clone size: -; D gene: -; J gene: TRBJ2-1; V gene: TRBV20-1; CDR3 protein: CSARDRRPSSYNEQFF; CDR3 DNA: TGCAGTGCTAGAGATCGGCGGCCCAGCTCCTACAATGAGCAGTTCTTC
clone size: -; D gene: -; J gene: TRBJ2-5; V gene: TRBV21-1; CDR3 protein: CASSKSRARYQETQYF; CDR3 DNA: TGTGCCAGCAGCAAATCTCGCGCCAGGTACCAAGAGACCCAGTACTTC
clone size: many; D gene: TRBD2; J gene: TRBJ2-5; V gene: TRBV29-1; CDR3 protein: CSASTSGKIWETQYF; CDR3 DNA: TGCAGCGCCTCGACTAGCGGGAAGATTTGGGAGACCCAGTACTTC
clone size: -; D gene: -; J gene: TRBJ1-6; V gene: TRBV6-5; CDR3 protein: CASSYWGPSSYNSPLHF; CDR3 DNA: TGTGCCAGCAGTTACTGGGGGCCGAGCTCCTATAATTCACCCCTCCACTTT
clone size: few; D gene: TRBD1; J gene: TRBJ1-4; V gene: TRBV12-3/TRBV12-4; CDR3 protein: CASSPGQQHEKLFF; CDR3 DNA: TGTGCCAGCAGTCCGGGACAGCAGCATGAAAAACTGTTTTTT
clone size: -; D gene: -; J gene: TRBJ2-7; V gene: TRBV12-3/TRBV12-4; CDR3 protein: CASSLDFLTGNYEQYF; CDR3 DNA: TGTGCCAGCAGTTTAGATTTTTTGACAGGAAACTACGAGCAGTACTTC
clone size: -; D gene: TRBD2; J gene: TRBJ2-1; V gene: TRBV9; CDR3 protein: CASSVDASGYLRGYEQFF; CDR3 DNA: TGTGCCAGCAGCGTAGACGCTAGCGGCTACCTCAGAGGTTATGAGCAGTTCTTC
clone size: -; D gene: TRBD1; J gene: TRBJ2-7; V gene: TRBV20-1; CDR3 protein: CSALQGTGAEQYF; CDR3 DNA: TGCAGTGCCCTTCAGGGGACAGGGGCAGAGCAGTACTTC
clone size: -; D gene: -; J gene: TRBJ1-1; V gene: TRBV29-1; CDR3 protein: CSAVDGNTEAFF; CDR3 DNA: TGCAGCGCTGTAGACGGAAACACTGAAGCTTTCTTT
clone size: -; D gene: -; J gene: TRBJ2-5; V gene: TRBV2; CDR3 protein: CASRDDLEETQYF; CDR3 DNA: TGTGCCAGCAGGGATGACTTGGAGGAGACCCAGTACTTC
clone size: few; D gene: -; J gene: TRBJ2-7; V gene: TRBV4-1; CDR3 protein: CASSQDQAAAPYEQYF; CDR3 DNA: TGCGCCAGCAGCCAAGATCAGGCAGCGGCCCCCTACGAGCAGTACTTC
clone size: -; D gene: TRBD1; J gene: TRBJ1-2; V gene: TRBV7-8; CDR3 protein: CASSYGQGAGGYTF; CDR3 DNA: TGTGCCAGCAGCTACGGACAGGGGGCCGGTGGCTACACCTTC
clone size: -; D gene: -; J gene: TRBJ2-5; V gene: TRBV5-1; CDR3 protein: CASSLGGRPEETQYF; CDR3 DNA: TGCGCCAGCAGCTTGGGGGGGCGACCTGAAGAGACCCAGTACTTC